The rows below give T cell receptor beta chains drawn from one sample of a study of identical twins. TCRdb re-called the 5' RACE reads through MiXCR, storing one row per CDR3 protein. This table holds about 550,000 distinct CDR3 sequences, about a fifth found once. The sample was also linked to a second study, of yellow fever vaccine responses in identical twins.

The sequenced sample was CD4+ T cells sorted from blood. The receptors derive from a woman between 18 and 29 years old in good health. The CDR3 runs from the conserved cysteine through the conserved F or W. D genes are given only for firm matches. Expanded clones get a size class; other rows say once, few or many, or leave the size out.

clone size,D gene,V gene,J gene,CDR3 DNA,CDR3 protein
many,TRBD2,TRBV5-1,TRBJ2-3,TGTGCCAGCAGCTTAGCGGGCTTCACAGATACGCAGTATTTT,CASSLAGFTDTQYF
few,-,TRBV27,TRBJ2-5,TGTGCCAGCAGTCTACTTTCAGGGGCCCCCGGGCCCAAGACCCAGTACTTC,CASSLLSGAPGPKTQYF
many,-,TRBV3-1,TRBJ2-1,TGTGCCAGCAGCCAATCGGTAGCGGTCAATGAGCAGTTCTTC,CASSQSVAVNEQFF
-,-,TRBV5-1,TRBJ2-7,TGCGCCAGCAGCTTTGAGGGACGCTACGAGCAGTACTTC,CASSFEGRYEQYF
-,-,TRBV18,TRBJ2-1,TGTGCCAGCTCACCAGGCACAGTTGTATACAATGAGCAGTTCTTC,CASSPGTVVYNEQFF
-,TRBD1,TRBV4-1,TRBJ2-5,TGCGCCAGCAGCCAAGAAAGGGGACAGTCGGGTCAGGAGACCCAGTACTTC,CASSQERGQSGQETQYF
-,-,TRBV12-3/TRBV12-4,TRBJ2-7,TGTGCCAGCAGTTTGATGGGGGGCGCCGACTACGAGCAGTACTTC,CASSLMGGADYEQYF
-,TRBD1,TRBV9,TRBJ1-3,TGTGCCAGCAGCTACACACAGGGGGCTGGAAACACCATATATTTT,CASSYTQGAGNTIYF
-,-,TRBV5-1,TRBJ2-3,TGCGCCAGCAGCCTGACCACAGAGAGCACAGATACGCAGTATTTT,CASSLTTESTDTQYF
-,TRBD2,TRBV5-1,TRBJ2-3,TGCGCCAGCAGCTCGGCCACTAGCGGGGGGGCAGATACGCAGTATTTT,CASSSATSGGADTQYF
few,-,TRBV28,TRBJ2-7,TGTGCCAGCAGTCGACAGGATCCCTACGAGCAGTACTTC,CASSRQDPYEQYF
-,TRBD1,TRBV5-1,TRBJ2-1,TGCGCCAGCAGCTTGAGCGGGACAGGGAGCGATGAGCAGTTCTTC,CASSLSGTGSDEQFF
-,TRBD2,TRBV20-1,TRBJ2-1,TGCAGTGCAGGTCGGACTAGCGGGAACAATGAGCAGTTCTTC,CSAGRTSGNNEQFF
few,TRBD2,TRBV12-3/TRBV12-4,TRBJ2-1,TGTGCCAGCACCGCTAGCGGGAGGGACAATGAGCAGTTCTTC,CASTASGRDNEQFF
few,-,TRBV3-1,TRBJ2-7,TGTGCCAGCAGCCACAGGGCGGGAAGCTACGAGCAGTACTTC,CASSHRAGSYEQYF
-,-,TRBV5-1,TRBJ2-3,TGCGCCAGCAGCTTGGACGGGTTAGGCACAGATACGCAGTATTTT,CASSLDGLGTDTQYF
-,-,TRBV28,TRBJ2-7,TGTGCCAGCAGTTTCTCTAGCGTGCTCTCTACGCAGCAGTACTTC,CASSFSSVLSTQQYF
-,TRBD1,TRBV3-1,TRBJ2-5,TGTGCCAGCAGCCCGCGGACAGGGAACGTGCAAGAGACCCAGTACTTC,CASSPRTGNVQETQYF
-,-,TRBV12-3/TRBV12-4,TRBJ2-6,TGTGCCAGCACCCTTATGAAGGGGATTCGACCGGACTCTGGGGCCAACGTCCTGACTTTC,CASTLMKGIRPDSGANVLTF
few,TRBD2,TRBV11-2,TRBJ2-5,TGTGCCAGCAGCTTGACTAGCGGCATCCAAGAGACCCAGTACTTC,CASSLTSGIQETQYF
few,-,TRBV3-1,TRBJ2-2,TGTGCCAGCAGCCAGGGAACCTACACCGGGGAGCTGTTTTTT,CASSQGTYTGELFF
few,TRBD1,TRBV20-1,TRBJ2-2,TGCAGCGCTAGACAGGGCCCGAACACCGGGGAGCTGTTTTTT,CSARQGPNTGELFF
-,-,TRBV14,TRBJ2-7,TGTGCCAGCAGCCGGAACTCCTACGAGCAGTACTTC,CASSRNSYEQYF
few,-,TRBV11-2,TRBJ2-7,TGTGCCAGCAGCTTAGATCTTGGTTCAGGGGTTGCCTCCTACGAGCAGTACTTC,CASSLDLGSGVASYEQYF
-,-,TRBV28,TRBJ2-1,TGTGCCAGCAGTTTAAATCCCAGAAGCAACAATGAGCAGTTCTTC,CASSLNPRSNNEQFF
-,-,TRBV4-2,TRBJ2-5,TGTGCCAGCAGCCGCCCCGGACGTGGAGAGACCCAGTACTTC,CASSRPGRGETQYF
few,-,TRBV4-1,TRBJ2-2,TGCGCCAGCAGCCAAGAGGTGGCTAGCCGGACCGGGGAGCTGTTTTTT,CASSQEVASRTGELFF
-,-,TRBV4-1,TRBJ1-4,TGCGCCAGCAGCCACGTATCAAAGATTGGGGGCGAAACAACTAATGAAAAACTGTTTTTT,CASSHVSKIGGETTNEKLFF
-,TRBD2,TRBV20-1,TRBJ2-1,TGCAGTGCTAGAGATACGGGACTAGCGGGTAATGAGCAGTTCTTC,CSARDTGLAGNEQFF
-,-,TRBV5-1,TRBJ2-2,TGCGCCAGCAGCTCTACTACAGTATCCGGGGAGCTGTTTTTT,CASSSTTVSGELFF
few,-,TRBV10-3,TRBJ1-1,TGTGCCATCAGTGACCAGGTTAACACTGAAGCTTTCTTT,CAISDQVNTEAFF
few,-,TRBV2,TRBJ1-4,TGTGCCAGCACACAGGGCTCCTGGCCGAGGGGTGAAAAACTGTTTTTT,CASTQGSWPRGEKLFF
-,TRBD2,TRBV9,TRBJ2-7,TGTGCCAGCAGCGTAGCTGGGACTAGCGGGAACTACGAGCAGTACTTC,CASSVAGTSGNYEQYF
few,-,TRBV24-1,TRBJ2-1,TGTGCCACCAGTGATAGCGGACCATCCTACAATGAGCAGTTCTTC,CATSDSGPSYNEQFF
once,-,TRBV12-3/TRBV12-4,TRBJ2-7,TGTGCCAGCAGCTACACCTCGATCAGCTCCTACGAGCAGTACTTC,CASSYTSISSYEQYF
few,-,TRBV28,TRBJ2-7,TGTGCCAGCAGTCTCATCGGCGGGATAAGGCAGTACTTC,CASSLIGGIRQYF
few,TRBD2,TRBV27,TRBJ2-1,TGTGCCAGCAGTGTCGCGGGAGGGCCGTTTTTCAATGAGCAGTTCTTC,CASSVAGGPFFNEQFF
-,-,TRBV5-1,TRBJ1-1,TGCGCCAGCAGCAACGGGCCCGACACTGAAGCTTTCTTT,CASSNGPDTEAFF
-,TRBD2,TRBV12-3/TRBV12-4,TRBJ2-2,TGTGCCAGCAGTTTAGTCCTAGCGGGGGGGCCGCAGGGAGGCACCGGGGAGCTGTTTTTT,CASSLVLAGGPQGGTGELFF
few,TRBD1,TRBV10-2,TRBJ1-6,TGCGCCAGCAGTGGGGTGACAGGGGGCCTACATTTCGGGTCGAGCACCCTCCACTTT,CASSGVTGGLHFGSSTLHF
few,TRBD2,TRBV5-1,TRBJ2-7,TGCGCCAGCAGCGTAAGCGGGATCCAATACGAGCAGTACTTC,CASSVSGIQYEQYF
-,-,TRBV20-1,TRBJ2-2,TGCAGTGCTAGAGATCGAGGGTCCGGCGGGGAGCTGTTTTTT,CSARDRGSGGELFF
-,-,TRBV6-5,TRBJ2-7,TGTGCCAGCAGTTACCTCCTACCCTGGGGCAGCCCCTACGAGCAGTACTTC,CASSYLLPWGSPYEQYF
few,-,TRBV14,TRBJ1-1,TGTGCCAGCAGCCAAGCGGCAGGGGTGAACACTGAAGCTTTCTTT,CASSQAAGVNTEAFF